The next 29 T cell receptor beta chains were all read from a single sample in a study of patients and donors after allogeneic stem cell transplantation. TCRdb independently ran MiXCR on the RT-PCR reads; one entry per CDR3 protein. Of roughly 940,000 distinct CDR3 sequences in the sample, around 17% were seen once. The sequenced sample consisted of blood, either unsorted or a sorted T cell fraction (not recorded which). Receptors originate from a human donor who was either an allogeneic HSCT recipient or a stem cell or donor lymphocyte infusion donor (not recorded which). It is not recorded whose cells these are; they may come from a transplant donor.

This CDR3 reads CASSQDELSTSGANVLTF. The CDR3 bases are TGCGCCAGCAGCCAAGATGAGTTATCAACCTCTGGGGCCAACGTCCTGACTTTC. The J gene is TRBJ2-6, the V gene TRBV4-1; D is undetermined. CDR1 MGHRA and CDR2 YSYEKL come from the germline V gene. The CDR3 loop spans 18 amino acids. The germline V and J ends were trimmed by 0 bases and 0 bases, with 12 bases remaining between them.

The chain joins TRBV5-1 to TRBJ2-7; 8 nucleotides align to TRBD1. The V gene end was trimmed by 4 bases and the J gene end by 4 bases; junction bases not matched to a gene: 10. CDR1 and CDR2 (germline): SGHRS, YFSETQ. The CDR3 length is 15 residues. The CDR3 reads CASSLRTGLGYEQYF. The CDR3 DNA follows: TGCGCCAGCAGCCTAAGGACAGGGCTGGGATACGAGCAGTACTTC.

This clonotype was found a few times. This chain links TRBV4-2 with TRBJ1-5; D possibly corresponds to TRBD1 (5 bases). Per germline, CDR1 LGHNA and CDR2 YNFKEQ. Trimming left V 1 base short and J 6 bases short, with 10 bases between. The CDR3 runs 14 residues. The CDR3 here is CASSQGGGPQPQHF. The CDR3 region has the DNA TGTGCCAGCAGCCAAGGGGGCGGGCCTCAGCCCCAGCATTTT.

This clonotype was observed a few times. The chain carries TRBV20-1 and TRBJ1-5; the D is unclear. The CDR3 covers 14 residues. Deletions cut 6 bases from V and 2 bases from J, with 14 bases between. Germline V gene sequence: CDR1 DFQATT, CDR2 SNEGSKA (reference sequence). The CDR3 region is CSAFGGIGNQPQHF. The CDR3 nucleotides read TGCAGTGCATTTGGAGGGATCGGCAATCAGCCCCAGCATTTT.

V is TRBV20-1 and J is TRBJ1-1; D is undetermined. Germline lookup yields CDR1 DFQATT and CDR2 SNEGSKA (reference sequence). The CDR3 totals 12 residues. The V end was cut by 7 bases, the J end by 2 bases, with 11 bases between. The CDR3 spells CSVFGSNTEAFF. CDR3 bases: TGCAGTGTATTTGGGAGCAACACTGAAGCTTTCTTT.

A few counts support this clonotype. The rearrangement links TRBV9 to TRBJ2-7, with TRBD2 matching over 7 bases. The CDR3 extends over 17 amino acids. Germline V lookup: CDR1 SGDLS, CDR2 YYNGEE. Trimming removed 5 bases from V and 3 bases from J; junction bases left unmatched: 17. CDR3 in DNA: TGTGCCAGCAGGAAAAACGGGACCGGGGGGAGGGACTACGAGCAGTACTTC. It yields the protein CASRKNGTGGRDYEQYF.

V is TRBV5-1 and J is TRBJ2-3; D is unclear. The CDR3 covers 15 residues. Germline V lookup: CDR1 SGHRS, CDR2 YFSETQ. V lost 0 bases and J lost 4, with 12 bases in between. The CDR3 region has the DNA TGCGCCAGCAGCTTGGCTGGGGTTGGCCCAGATACGCAGTATTTT. This translates into CASSLAGVGPDTQYF.

The chain employs TRBV2 and TRBJ1-1, with D possibly being TRBD1 (5 bases). CDR1 and CDR2 (germline): SNHLY, FYNNEI. Trimming removed 4 bases at V and 5 bases at J, with 14 bases between. The CDR3 has 14 amino acids. CDR3 bases: TGTGCCAGCAGTGGGCTCAGAGGGGTAACTGAAGCTTTCTTT. This gives the protein CASSGLRGVTEAFF.

The chain uses TRBV28 and TRBJ2-7, with 9 bases identical to TRBD1. The CDR3 runs to 15 residues. Trimming at V came to 6 bases and at J to 5 bases, leaving 11 bases not matched to a gene. The germline V gene has CDR1 MDHEN and CDR2 SYDVKM. CDR3 in amino acids: CASSITGTGIHEQYF. CDR3 DNA sequence: TGTGCCAGCAGCATAACCGGGACAGGGATCCACGAGCAGTACTTC.

V is TRBV7-2 and J is TRBJ2-5; TRBD1 or TRBD2 may be the D gene (6 bases each). This CDR3 comprises 15 residues. Germline V gene data show CDR1 as SGHTA and CDR2 as FQGNSA. Trimming shortened V by 2 bases and J by 2 bases, and 12 bases separated the two germline ends. As DNA, the CDR3 is TGTGCCAGCAGCTTACGGGGGCGAAGGCAAGAGACCCAGTACTTC. Encoded protein: CASSLRGRRQETQYF.

This clonotype was recorded a few times. The chain combines TRBV6-1 with TRBJ1-4; a possible D gene is TRBD1 (6 bases). Trimming took off 7 bases at V and 3 bases at J, with 18 bases between the two ends. The CDR3 sequence is 16 residues long. Germline assignment: CDR1 MNHNS and CDR2 SASEGT. CDR3 nucleotides: TGTGCCAGCACCAAGGGGGGGGGACGGGCTAATGAAAAACTGTTTTTT. This codes for CASTKGGGRANEKLFF.

In this sample, this clonotype turned up a few times. The gene calls are TRBV9 and TRBJ1-1; perhaps TRBD1 as D (6 bases). Germline V gene sequence: CDR1 SGDLS, CDR2 YYNGEE. V was trimmed by 0 bases and J by 4 bases, leaving 10 bases between them. This CDR3 comprises 14 residues. The CDR3 spells CASSVGGRGTEAFF. CDR3 DNA: TGTGCCAGCAGCGTAGGCGGCAGGGGCACTGAAGCTTTCTTT. The full variable domain, its missing parts supplied by reference TRBV9 and TRBJ1-1, is DSGVTQTPKHLITATGQRVTLRCSPRSGDLSVYWYQQSLDQGLQFLIQYYNGEERAKGNILERFSAQQFPDLHSELNLSSLELGDSALYFCASSVGGRGTEAFFGQGTRLTVV.

This clonotype was seen a few times. The CDR3 DNA is TGTGCCACCAGTGATTTAAGGACTAGTATTAATGAGCAGTTCTTC. Translating it yields CATSDLRTSINEQFF. This rearrangement joins TRBV24-1 to TRBJ2-1; 7 bases are a match to TRBD2. The CDR3 consists of 15 residues. Germline V gene data show CDR1 as KGHDR and CDR2 as SFDVKD. Losses at the gene ends were 1 base for V and 7 bases for J; bases not matched to a gene: 6.

The V and J genes are TRBV20-1 and TRBJ1-4; D not resolved. CDR1 and CDR2 from the germline V gene are DFQATT and SNEGSKA (reference sequence). Trimming took 6 bases from V and 4 from J, leaving 18 bases between them. The CDR3 runs to 15 residues. The CDR3: CSAAAVRRVNEKLFF. In DNA form, the CDR3 reads TGCAGTGCCGCCGCCGTGCGGAGGGTTAATGAAAAACTGTTTTTT.

This clonotype was observed a few times. V and J are TRBV4-3 and TRBJ2-7; 8 bases agree with TRBD1. The CDR3 loop spans 17 amino acids. V dropped 0 bases and J dropped 5; count of bases not matched to a gene: 12. Germline V lookup: CDR1 LGHNA, CDR2 YSLEER. The CDR3, as DNA: TGCGCCAGCAGCCAAGATATCAAGACAGGGGCTCCCAACGAGCAGTACTTC. Amino acids: CASSQDIKTGAPNEQYF.

This clonotype has ten or more counts. This chain links TRBV12-3 or TRBV12-4 with TRBJ2-4; the D gene could be TRBD1 or TRBD2 (6 bases each). This CDR3 spans 16 amino acids. Trimming removed 4 bases at V and 1 base at J, with 14 bases between. The CDR3 DNA reads as TGTGCCAGCAGTTCAGGGGACCGGGGGGCCAAAAACATTCAGTACTTC. Residues: CASSSGDRGAKNIQYF.

This chain uses TRBV20-1 with TRBJ2-3; D is undetermined. V gave up 6 bases and J gave up 1 base, with 14 bases separating them. The CDR3 runs 14 residues. CDR1 DFQATT and CDR2 SNEGSKA come from the germline V gene (reference sequence). The CDR3 nucleotides are TGCAGTGCCTCGCGACCGGCCGGCACAGATACGCAGTATTTT. Protein product: CSASRPAGTDTQYF.

This sequence joins TRBV20-1 and TRBJ2-7; 7 nucleotides line up with TRBD1. The CDR3 covers 15 residues. V dropped 2 bases and J dropped 0; count of bases not matched to a gene: 7. Germline V gives CDR1 DFQATT, CDR2 SNEGSKA (reference sequence). CDR3 nucleotide sequence: TGCAGTGCTAGACCTAGACAGGGCCCCTCCTACGAGCAGTACTTC. As protein: CSARPRQGPSYEQYF.

This clonotype was counted only a few times. The CDR3 is CASSPPGEGGTEAFF. CDR3 DNA sequence: TGTGCCAGCAGCCCGCCCGGGGAGGGTGGTACTGAAGCTTTCTTT. V and J are TRBV7-8 and TRBJ1-1; D unresolved. V shed 5 bases and J shed 5 bases, with 18 bases lying between them. There are 15 residues in the CDR3. Germline V gives CDR1 SGHVS, CDR2 FQNEAQ.

A few counts support this clonotype. J is TRBJ2-5 and V is TRBV7-7, with D perhaps matching TRBD1 (6 bases). Trimming pared 3 bases from V and 5 bases from J, leaving 13 bases between. The CDR3 is 14 residues long. Germline assignment: CDR1 SSHAT and CDR2 FNYEAQ (reference sequence). CDR3 sequence: CASSFRGNTETQYF. For the CDR3, the DNA is TGTGCCAGCAGCTTTAGGGGGAACACTGAGACCCAGTACTTC.

This chain connects TRBV2 to TRBJ1-3; D may be TRBD1 (6 bases). The CDR3 is 14 residues long. Germline values: CDR1 SNHLY, CDR2 FYNNEI. Trimming left V 6 bases short and J 2 bases short, with 11 bases between. CDR3 sequence reads: CASRGQIPGNTIYF. The CDR3 coding sequence is TGTGCCAGCAGGGGACAAATCCCTGGAAACACCATATATTTT. Full variable domain (rest looked up from reference TRBV2 and TRBJ1-3): EPEVTQTPSHQVTQMGQEVILRCVPISNHLYFYWYRQILGQKVEFLVSFYNNEISEKSEIFDDQFSVERPDGSNFTLKIRSTKLEDSAMYFCASRGQIPGNTIYFGEGSWLTVV.

The chain links TRBV16 to TRBJ1-2; no definite D call. Deletions cut 1 base from V and 7 bases from J, with 13 bases between. The CDR3 has 14 residues. Germline V gene data show CDR1 as KGHSY and CDR2 as FQNENV. This CDR3 is CASSQYSGGGGYTF. The CDR3 DNA reads TGTGCCAGCAGCCAATATTCGGGAGGTGGTGGCTACACCTTC. The full variable domain, rest sourced from reference TRBV16 and TRBJ1-2, is GEEVAQTPKHLVRGEGQKAKLYCAPIKGHSYVFWYQQVLKNEFKFLISFQNENVFDETGMPKERFSAKCLPNSPCSLEIQATKLEDSAVYFCASSQYSGGGGYTFGSGTRLTVV.

Only a few counts were recorded for this clonotype. The rearrangement joins TRBV12-3 or TRBV12-4 to TRBJ2-7, with D possibly TRBD1 on 5 matching bases. V was clipped by 4 bases and J by 3 bases, with 13 bases between them. The CDR3 has 14 amino acids. In nucleotides, the CDR3 is TGTGCCAGCAGTTCCCAGACAGTTGTCTACGAGCAGTACTTC. Translation gives CASSSQTVVYEQYF.

The chain combines TRBV20-1 with TRBJ2-2, with D hard to call. The CDR3 is made up of 14 amino acids. The V gene's germline CDR1 is DFQATT and CDR2 SNEGSKA (reference sequence). Trimming shortened V by 5 bases and J by 6 bases, and 16 bases separated the two germline ends. CDR3 nucleotide sequence: TGCAGTGCTCGTGCAATTTCGCTCCCCGGGGAGCTGTTTTTT. Translation: CSARAISLPGELFF.

The chain recombines TRBV9 with TRBJ1-4; 10 bases are shared with TRBD1. Germline CDR1 is SGDLS and CDR2 is YYNGEE. Germline trimming cut 3 bases from V and 5 bases from J; bases unmatched to any gene: 4. This CDR3 is 15 amino acids long. CDR3 coding DNA: TGTGCCAGCAGCGCAGACAGGGGGCGAAATGAAAAACTGTTTTTT. Translated: CASSADRGRNEKLFF. The whole variable domain, remainder taken from reference TRBV9 and TRBJ1-4, is DSGVTQTPKHLITATGQRVTLRCSPRSGDLSVYWYQQSLDQGLQFLIQYYNGEERAKGNILERFSAQQFPDLHSELNLSSLELGDSALYFCASSADRGRNEKLFFGSGTQLSVL.

Many counts were recorded for this clonotype. The CDR3 DNA follows: TGTGCCAGCAGTTTGGGAGACTCTGGGGCCAACGTCCTGACTTTC. Translation: CASSLGDSGANVLTF. The chain links TRBV12-3 or TRBV12-4 to TRBJ2-6; D perhaps matches TRBD2 (5 bases). CDR3 length equals 15 residues. The V gene lost 3 bases and the J gene lost 0 bases, with 6 bases spanning the gap.

The chain uses TRBV30 and TRBJ2-2, with D possibly being TRBD1 (8 bases). The CDR3 spans 14 residues. The germline V gene has CDR1 GTSNPN and CDR2 SVGIG (reference sequence). The V and J ends lost 5 bases and 3 bases respectively, with 13 bases between them. CDR3 loop: CAWGQGGDTGELFF. In DNA form, the CDR3 reads TGTGCCTGGGGACAGGGAGGGGACACCGGGGAGCTGTTTTTT.

The chain is built from TRBV6-1 and TRBJ2-3, with D perhaps TRBD2 (6 bases). V lost 7 bases, J lost 2 bases, and 13 bases lay in between. Germline CDR1 reads MNHNS; CDR2 reads SASEGT. The CDR3 is 14 amino acids. The CDR3 loop is CASTERASTDTQYF. CDR3 nucleotides: TGTGCCAGCACCGAGCGGGCCTCCACAGATACGCAGTATTTT.

The table lists this clonotype with a few counts. This rearrangement joins TRBV5-1 to TRBJ1-2; 11 bases match TRBD1. Trimming at V came to 7 bases and at J to 6 bases, leaving 11 bases not matched to a gene. CDR3 length: 15 amino acids. Germline CDR1 and CDR2: SGHRS and YFSETQ. The CDR3 reads CASSREGQGANGYTF. The CDR3 region has the DNA TGCGCCAGCTCCCGCGAAGGACAGGGGGCGAATGGCTACACCTTC. Supplemented by reference TRBV5-1 and TRBJ1-2, the full variable domain reads KAGVTQTPRYLIKTRGQQVTLSCSPISGHRSVSWYQQTPGQGLQFLFEYFSETQRNKGNFPGRFSGRQFSNSRSEMNVSTLELGDSALYLCASSREGQGANGYTFGSGTRLTVV.